The source of this T cell receptor (beta chain) is a study of T cell repertoires in ileal Crohn's disease. Study at large: Biopsies of the neoterminal ileum at postoperative colonoscopy form M6 samples.

This sample's time point: neoterminal ileum biopsy at postoperative endoscopy, about 6 months after surgery. Data came from immunoSEQ multiplex PCR; TCRdb stores just in-frame clones and leaves some out. The sample lists some 16,000 clones; around 70% were seen once. Findings and limits, study-wide: Mucosal expansions were suggested to be mainly CD8 T cells.

This clone has just a few counts. The antigen remains unidentified. The receptor was isolated from an adult with Crohn's disease. The specimen sequenced was ileal tissue.

CDR3 bases: TGTGCCAGCAGTTTCCGGTCGGGGGCTGGAAACACCATATATTTT. This translates into CASSFRSGAGNTIYF. The genes are TRBV27 and TRBJ1-3, with a possible D match to TRBD1 (5 bases). V was cut by 3 bases and J by 2 bases, with 11 bases left in between. The CDR3 totals 15 residues. Germline loops: CDR1 MNHEY, CDR2 SMNVEV (reference sequence).